This note documents a single TCR beta chain sequence. Its specificity is not known. This may stem from a read error, because a much larger clone lies one nucleotide away. The data are from a study of CD8 T cells in ankylosing spondylitis. Each CDR3 protein is one row after TCRdb ran MiXCR on the 5' RACE reads. Here the sample spans approximately 250,000 distinct CDR3 sequences, under 8.5% being singletons. Points from the study as a whole: Disease-linked clones reportedly showed significant enrichment in matched ankylosing spondylitis synovial fluid.

Looked up from germline, CDR1 is MDHEN and CDR2 is SYDVKM. This CDR3 spans 13 amino acids. Trimming removed 11 bases at V and 1 base at J, with 14 bases between. This TCR was recovered from a female donor with ankylosing spondylitis or in good health (not recorded which). The sequenced material came from blood, either unsorted or a sorted T cell fraction (not recorded which). J is TRBJ2-5 and V is TRBV28; no definite D call. The chain's CDR3 is CAGRAASQETQYF. DNA for the CDR3: TGTGCCGGCCGAGCAGCAAGCCAAGAGACCCAGTACTTC.